Each of the 16 T cell receptor beta chains below was sequenced from the same sample in a study of T-cell reconstitution after alpha-beta-depleted transplantation in children. Unique molecular identifiers tagged the TCRbeta library. A single record per CDR3 protein comes from TCRdb applying MiXCR to the PCR reads. This sample has fewer than 1 million distinct CDR3 sequences; roughly 15% occur once, and the top ten carry approximately 5%. The starting material was PBMCs, mostly from graft donor cells, obtained 360 days after TCRalphabeta/CD19-depleted stem cell transplant. These receptor sequences come from a male patient younger than 18 who had a stem cell transplant for acute lymphoblastic leukemia, so the T cells may come from the graft donor.

V and J are TRBV7-8 and TRBJ2-5; TRBD1 aligns across 7 bases. Germline CDR1 SGHVS, CDR2 FQNEAQ. V lost 5 bases, J lost 5 bases, and 17 bases stayed unmatched. The CDR3 runs to 17 residues. The CDR3 reads CASSRLAFGQGDETQYF. The CDR3 coding sequence is TGTGCCAGCAGCCGATTAGCATTCGGTCAGGGGGACGAGACCCAGTACTTC.

The chain couples TRBV5-1 to TRBJ2-2; 10 bases match TRBD1. Germline V gene data show CDR1 as SGHRS and CDR2 as YFSETQ. V was clipped by 3 bases and J by 5 bases; unmatched bases: 10. The CDR3 covers 17 residues. CDR3 loop: CASSWRQGAFRTGELFF. The CDR3 DNA reads TGCGCCAGCAGCTGGAGACAGGGGGCGTTTCGTACCGGGGAGCTGTTTTTT.

V is TRBV18 and J is TRBJ2-1; 7 nucleotides agree with TRBD1. Trimming removed 4 bases from V and 6 bases from J; junction bases left unmatched: 6. The CDR3 has 14 residues. Germline lookup yields CDR1 KGHSH and CDR2 LQKENI. CDR3 in amino acids: CASSRQGSSNEQFF. The CDR3 bases are TGTGCCAGCTCACGACAGGGATCCAGCAATGAGCAGTTCTTC.

The chain joins TRBV19 to TRBJ2-1, with 9 positions matching TRBD1. The CDR3 is made up of 15 amino acids. Per germline, CDR1 LNHDA and CDR2 SQIVND (reference sequence). V shed 3 bases and J 6 bases; nucleotides not matched to a gene: 6. The CDR3 reads CASSMKGQGFNEQFF. The CDR3 DNA reads TGTGCCAGTAGTATGAAGGGACAGGGTTTCAATGAGCAGTTCTTC.

This clonotype turned up a few times. This chain joins TRBV27 and TRBJ1-6; D is unclear. With 5 bases removed from V and 1 base from J, the gap between germline ends came to 12 bases. This CDR3 region has 16 residues. Germline-derived CDR1 and CDR2 are MNHEY and SMNVEV (reference sequence). The CDR3 sequence: CASSRSRGSYNSPLHF. The DNA of the CDR3 is TGTGCCAGCAGTAGATCCCGCGGGTCCTATAATTCACCCCTCCACTTT.

This clonotype was seen more than once but under ten times. The CDR3 loop is CASSFQSGTGTGNTIYF. CDR3 DNA: TGTGCCAGCAGCTTCCAGTCCGGGACAGGGACTGGAAACACCATATATTTT. The J gene is TRBJ1-3, the V gene TRBV7-6; 9 bases fit TRBD1. Trimming at V came to 3 bases and at J to 2 bases, leaving 8 bases not matched to a gene. Germline V CDR1 and CDR2: SGHVS, FNYEAQ. CDR3 length: 17 amino acids.

The sample holds a few counts of this clonotype. The J gene is TRBJ2-7, the V gene TRBV7-9, with D perhaps matching TRBD2 (6 bases). This CDR3 contains 13 residues. Germline values: CDR1 SEHNR, CDR2 FQNEAQ (reference sequence). V dropped 11 bases and J dropped 2 bases, with 16 bases sitting between them. CDR3 coding DNA: TGTGCCCTTTCTTCGGGGGAGCCCTACGAGCAGTACTTC. Its protein product is CALSSGEPYEQYF.

This clonotype was counted ten times or more. The chain couples TRBV12-3 or TRBV12-4 to TRBJ2-7; D not resolved. Trimming took off 7 bases at V and 0 bases at J, with 10 bases between the two ends. The CDR3 loop spans 13 amino acids. In DNA, the CDR3 is TGTGCCAGCAAAAAGTCCCGCTCCTACGAGCAGTACTTC. The encoded protein is CASKKSRSYEQYF.

This rearrangement joins TRBV3-1 to TRBJ2-7; TRBD2 matches 10 bases. The CDR3 consists of 15 residues. The J segment lost 7 bases and the V segment lost 1 base, leaving 7 bases of the junction unmatched. Germline-derived CDR1 and CDR2 are LGHDT and YNNKEL (reference sequence). This chain's CDR3 is CASSQGDLAGVEQYF. The CDR3 coding sequence is TGTGCCAGCAGCCAAGGGGACCTAGCGGGAGTAGAGCAGTACTTC.

This chain uses TRBV20-1 with TRBJ2-5; D might be TRBD2 (5 bases). V lost 3 bases and J lost 7, with 18 bases in between. This CDR3 spans 14 amino acids. Germline V gives CDR1 DFQATT, CDR2 SNEGSKA (reference sequence). CDR3 nucleotide sequence: TGCAGTGCTAGGGGCATACTAGTCTCGGGGACCCAGTACTTC. Residues: CSARGILVSGTQYF.

As concerns this clonotype: The germline gene is not matched at one end of the junction; a read error may be the cause. V and J are TRBV9 and TRBJ1-1, with unresolved D. Germline V gene sequence: CDR1 SGDLS, CDR2 YYNGEE. CDR3 length: 18 amino acids. The CDR3 here is CASNGSPQIAEMNTEDFF. CDR3 coding DNA: TGTGCCAGCAATGGTTCTCCACAGATCGCAGAGATGAACACTGAAGATTTCTTT.

This clonotype was seen a few times. The chain has TRBV11-2 and TRBJ2-3; 7 bases align to TRBD2. Germline V CDR1 and CDR2: SGHAT, FQNNGV. The CDR3 has 17 amino acids. J gave up 3 bases and V 1 base, and 10 bases lay outside the gene matches. The DNA of the CDR3 is TGTGCCAGCAGCTTAGGGTGGCGGGCCGGGGGGACAGATACGCAGTATTTT. It yields the protein CASSLGWRAGGTDTQYF.

This chain connects TRBV5-1 to TRBJ2-1; D remains unclear. Trimming took off 3 bases at V and 5 bases at J, with 9 bases between the two ends. Per germline, CDR1 SGHRS and CDR2 YFSETQ. This CDR3 contains 13 residues. For the CDR3, the DNA is TGCGCCAGCAGCTCCGACTTAAACAATGAGCAGTTCTTC. Amino acid sequence: CASSSDLNNEQFF.

V gene TRBV7-2 combines with J gene TRBJ2-7, with D possibly TRBD2 on 7 matching bases. Germline values: CDR1 SGHTA, CDR2 FQGNSA. The CDR3 consists of 15 residues. The V end lost 5 bases, the J end lost 4 bases, and 18 bases lay between the germline ends. The CDR3 sequence is CASSILGGGLYEQYF. The CDR3, as DNA: TGTGCCAGCAGCATCTTAGGGGGGGGACTTTACGAGCAGTACTTC.

This clonotype was found a few times. The V call is TRBV20-1, the J call TRBJ2-5, with TRBD1 as a possible D gene (5 bases). In germline, CDR1 is DFQATT, CDR2 SNEGSKA (reference sequence). V lost 7 bases to trimming and J lost 2 bases, with 11 bases between them. The length of the CDR3 is 12 residues. The CDR3 region is CSGGAEQETQYF. As DNA, the CDR3 is TGCAGTGGTGGGGCTGAGCAAGAGACCCAGTACTTC.

The V and J genes are TRBV12-3 or TRBV12-4 and TRBJ1-6; D perhaps matches TRBD1 (5 bases). V lost 7 bases and J 9 bases, leaving 19 bases between the germline ends. The CDR3 is 15 residues long. CDR3 residues: CASKERGPPTSPLHF. As DNA, the CDR3 is TGTGCCAGCAAAGAAAGGGGTCCCCCAACTTCACCCCTCCACTTT.